This entry features one T cell receptor (beta chain) sequence. Antigen specificity is unknown. TCRdb used MiXCR to reprocess the 5' RACE reads, holding one entry per CDR3 protein. The sample has hundreds of thousands of distinct CDR3 sequences, roughly 10% seen once. The germline V gene has CDR1 MNHEY and CDR2 SVGEGT. V lost 7 bases to trimming and J lost 1 base; unmatched junction nucleotides: 7. The CDR3 covers 14 residues. This sample is drawn from a study of identical twins. Study-wide results and caveats: In monozygotic twins, models underestimated the sharing of out-of-frame TCR alpha.

Another study also made use of these data, one on yellow fever vaccine responses in identical twins.

Material for sequencing was CD8+ T cells sorted from blood. The origin of this receptor is a woman under 30 in good health. This chain links TRBV6-2 or TRBV6-3 with TRBJ2-7; TRBD1 aligns across 7 bases. The CDR3 DNA sequence: TGTGCCAGCAAACGGGACAGTGATTCCTACGAGCAGTACTTC. Protein product: CASKRDSDSYEQYF.